This T cell receptor (beta chain) is from a study of OX40 agonist ivuxolimab in advanced cancers. As for the study in general: As their treatment, patients were administered ivuxolimab, an agonistic anti-OX40 (CD134) antibody.

Sequencing was performed with immunoSEQ multiplex PCR; in TCRdb, only in-frame clones are kept and a portion is missing. Here the sample spans tens of thousands of clones, just under 85% being singletons. Findings and caveats of the study: Expanded clones were, on average, more numerous in CD8+ T cells than in CD4+. Some of the nonresponding patients also showed low levels of normalized T-cell clonal expansion. At 0.1 to 3.0 mg/kg and by week 6, clonal expansion occurred in CD4+ and CD8+ blood T cells.

CDR1 is SGHTA, CDR2 FQGTGA, per germline. The CDR3 loop spans 15 amino acids. J lost 0 bases, V lost 6 bases, and 6 bases had no gene match. This clone occurred once. Its matching antigen is unknown. The rearrangement links TRBV7-3 to TRBJ2-3; 7 nucleotides align to TRBD1. This sample comprised CD4+ or CD8+ T cells sorted from blood, obtained in a trial of the OX40 agonist ivuxolimab. The origin of this receptor is an adult with an advanced solid tumor such as melanoma, head and neck, liver or kidney cancer. CDR3 residues: CASRSPGQSTDTQYF. The CDR3 DNA is TGTGCCAGCAGGTCCCCGGGACAGAGCACAGATACGCAGTATTTT.